The T cell receptor beta chain under discussion was sequenced for a study of cytomegalovirus exposure and HLA in healthy donors. Study at large: The study's early data release held some 85 million unique TCRs from HLA-typed donors. Study-wide results and caveats: TCR beta sequences reportedly predicted the HLA-A and HLA-B alleles of most subjects accurately.

PCR involved 60 Vbeta and 13 Jbeta primers. Authors' analysis steps: Later work found 80 million or so unique TCR beta chains, with 10 million to 14 million shared. Measured with immunoSEQ multiplex PCR; TCRdb has only the in-frame clones, and not every one. V, J and clone size are taken as reported in that table, and D and trimming were inferred from the DNA itself. Recorded for this sample: 20,000 to 25,000 clones. Regarding this clone: Its target is not known.

This sequence was found in a man in his 60s in good health and CMV-seropositive. Input material: PBMCs.

The CDR3, as DNA: TGTGCCAGCAGCTTGGTGGACAGTCAAGAGACCCAGTACTTC. Its protein product is CASSLVDSQETQYF. The V gene is TRBV5-6, the J gene TRBJ2-5, with a possible D match to TRBD1 (6 bases). The CDR3 totals 14 residues. Germline V gene sequence: CDR1 SGHDT, CDR2 YYEEEE. V lost 0 bases and J lost 2, with 8 bases in between.